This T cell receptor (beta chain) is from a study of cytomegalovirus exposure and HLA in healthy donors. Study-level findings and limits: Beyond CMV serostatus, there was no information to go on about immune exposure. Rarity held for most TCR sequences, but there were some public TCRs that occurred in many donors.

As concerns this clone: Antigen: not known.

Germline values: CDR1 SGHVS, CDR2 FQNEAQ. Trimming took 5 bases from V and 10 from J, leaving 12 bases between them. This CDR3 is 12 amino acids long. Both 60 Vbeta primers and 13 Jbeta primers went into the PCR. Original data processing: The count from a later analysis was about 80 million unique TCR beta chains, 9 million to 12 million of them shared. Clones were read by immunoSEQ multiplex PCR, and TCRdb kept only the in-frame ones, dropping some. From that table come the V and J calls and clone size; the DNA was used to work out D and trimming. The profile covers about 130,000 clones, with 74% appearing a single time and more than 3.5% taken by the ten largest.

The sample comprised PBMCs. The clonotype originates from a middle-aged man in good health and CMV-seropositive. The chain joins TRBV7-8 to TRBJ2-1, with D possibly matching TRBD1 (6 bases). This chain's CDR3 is CASSARDTEQFF. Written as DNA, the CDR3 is TGTGCCAGCAGCGCCCGGGACACCGAGCAGTTCTTC.